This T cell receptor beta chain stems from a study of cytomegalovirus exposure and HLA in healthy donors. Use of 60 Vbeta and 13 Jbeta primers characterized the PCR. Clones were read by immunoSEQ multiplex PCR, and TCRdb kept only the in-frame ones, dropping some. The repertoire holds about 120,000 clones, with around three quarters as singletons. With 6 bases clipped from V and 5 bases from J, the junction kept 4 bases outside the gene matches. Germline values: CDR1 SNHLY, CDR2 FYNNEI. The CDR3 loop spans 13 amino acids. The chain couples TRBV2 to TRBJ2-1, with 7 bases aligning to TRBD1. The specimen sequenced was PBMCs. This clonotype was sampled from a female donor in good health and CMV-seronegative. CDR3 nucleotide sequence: TGTGCCAGCAGGGACAGGCTCGACAATGAGCAGTTCTTC. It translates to CASRDRLDNEQFF.